This T cell receptor beta chain is from a study of T cells after yellow fever vaccination. Germline V lookup: CDR1 MNHEY, CDR2 SMNVEV (reference sequence). The CDR3 spans 15 residues. V was shortened by 3 bases and J by 7 bases, with 15 bases between the two germline ends. In its sample, this clonotype was seen a few times. TCRdb re-called the 5' RACE reads with MiXCR, one entry per CDR3 protein. Of a few hundred thousand distinct CDR3 sequences listed, about 17% are singletons. This TCR was recovered from a young man who received the YFV17D yellow fever vaccine. Specimen: PBMCs, collected 5 to 6 days after the first yellow fever vaccination. The chain couples TRBV27 to TRBJ1-4, with D possibly being TRBD1 (5 bases). Written as DNA, the CDR3 is TGTGCCAGCAGTTTCCGAGGAAATAGGGGTGAAAAACTGTTTTTT. Amino acid sequence: CASSFRGNRGEKLFF.